This TCR beta chain appears in the sequencing data of a study of tumor and adjacent non-tumor tissue in lung cancer (dated by TCRdb to the late 2010s). Describing the broader study: Patients with adenocarcinoma (about twelve), squamous cell carcinoma (2) and small cell lung cancer (1) were included in the cohort. TCRbeta CDR3 sequencing was performed on 25 to 35 paired specimens, with one tumor sample and one normal lung sample collected per patient. Ages among the roughly 15 patients ranged from roughly 31 to 76 years, there were roughly ten men and 5 women, and disease was at TNM stage I to III. Sequencing produced about 120,000,000 productive TCRbeta reads in total, an average of about 4.5 million reads per sample. The study compared bulk TCRbeta repertoires from lung tumor tissue and matched distant non-tumor lung tissue of approximately 14 lung cancer patients. Results the study describes overall, beyond this receptor: Tumor tissue showed significantly higher TCR diversity (inverse Simpson) than normal lung tissue, at 431.37 vs 166.20 (P = 0.0075, Mann-Whitney U test). The top 100 clones accounted for a significantly larger cumulative portion of the repertoire in normal lung than in tumor tissue. The sequencing platform is not named in the methods, and unique molecular identifiers are not mentioned. Peripheral blood was not sequenced, so blood TCRbeta repertoires were not examined in the lung cancer patients of the study. Significantly higher TCR diversity was found in younger patients, and higher tumor TCR diversity was associated with shorter overall and disease-free survival. With only approximately 15 patients in the cohort, the authors noted that larger samples and more detailed clinical data are needed.

Bulk unsorted tissue served as the source for RNA extraction, and RNA quality was assessed using a NanoDrop ND-1000 and an Agilent 2100. All donors had newly diagnosed lung cancer, had not received prior chemotherapy, and were admitted for thoracic surgery in China between August and November 2014. Patients with previous radiotherapy or chemotherapy, or with another concurrent cancer, were excluded from the study. Pieces of surgical tissue measuring about 1-2.1 cm3 were kept in RNAlater solution and stored at -80 degrees C until use. Library preparation was by multiplex PCR. TCRdb names Illumina HiSeq 2500 as the instrument used. Following protocols modified from ARM-PCR, the researchers constructed TCRbeta libraries through three rounds of nested PCR with primers (Table S4). Before sequencing, PCR products of 200-500 bp were cut from the gel and purified using the QIAquick gel extraction kit. Per the source publication's procedure: Reads were cleaned using Trimmomatic, were merged into complete CDR3 sequences using FLASH, and were assigned to V(D)J germline segments using MiTCR. Clonal diversity was calculated as the inverse Simpson's index using VDJtools. In-frame sequences without a premature stop codon were defined as productive reads. The public reads were run again by TCRdb, first through fastp at Q25 and then through MiXCR, and only productive beta chains were kept. Rows with one shared CDR3 protein collapse into an entry with the most common genes and DNA. For this entry, the V and J calls and clone size follow TCRdb and not the study's own pipeline. The sample table holds 70,000 to 80,000 distinct CDR3 sequences, of which approximately 77% were seen once. In total, the top ten clones hold about 9.5% of the sample.

Via the germline V gene, CDR1 is SGHRS and CDR2 YFSETQ. The CDR3 has 13 amino acids, counting the end cysteine and phenylalanine. The only DNA kept is the CDR3, 39 bases in frame from the first base. This clonotype has just one count. Its antigen remains undetermined. A much larger clone differs from this one at a single base, so this may be a read error. The sequenced sample consisted of lung tumor tissue. The chain links TRBV5-1 with TRBJ2-2, with the D gene not clear enough to name. The source of this sequence is a woman in her thirties or forties with non-small cell lung cancer. The nucleotide sequence reads as follows: TGCGCCATCAGCGTCGGTGATCCCGGGGAGCTGTTTTTT. It codes for CAISVGDPGELFF. The full variable domain, completed from the reference TRBV5-1 and TRBJ2-2 proteins outside the CDR3, reads KAGVTQTPRYLIKTRGQQVTLSCSPISGHRSVSWYQQTPGQGLQFLFEYFSETQRNKGNFPGRFSGRQFSNSRSEMNVSTLELGDSALYLCAISVGDPGELFFGEGSRLTVL.